This T cell receptor beta chain was profiled in a study of blood T cell repertoires in COVID-19. Sequenced by immunoSEQ multiplex PCR; TCRdb stores in-frame clones only, minus some. The table includes approximately 250,000 clones, roughly 79% detected once. Trimming shortened V by 3 bases and J by 5 bases, and 7 bases separated the two germline ends. The CDR3 sequence is 13 residues long. Germline V gives CDR1 KGHSH, CDR2 LQKENI. The rearrangement uses TRBV18 and TRBJ1-4; weak D call: TRBD1 (5 bases). Input material: PBMCs or T cells enriched from blood (not recorded which). The TCR originated in a man aged 35 to 55 who had recovered from COVID-19. The CDR3: CASSPGQNEKLFF. CDR3 nucleotide sequence: TGTGCCAGCTCACCGGGGCAGAATGAAAAACTGTTTTTT.